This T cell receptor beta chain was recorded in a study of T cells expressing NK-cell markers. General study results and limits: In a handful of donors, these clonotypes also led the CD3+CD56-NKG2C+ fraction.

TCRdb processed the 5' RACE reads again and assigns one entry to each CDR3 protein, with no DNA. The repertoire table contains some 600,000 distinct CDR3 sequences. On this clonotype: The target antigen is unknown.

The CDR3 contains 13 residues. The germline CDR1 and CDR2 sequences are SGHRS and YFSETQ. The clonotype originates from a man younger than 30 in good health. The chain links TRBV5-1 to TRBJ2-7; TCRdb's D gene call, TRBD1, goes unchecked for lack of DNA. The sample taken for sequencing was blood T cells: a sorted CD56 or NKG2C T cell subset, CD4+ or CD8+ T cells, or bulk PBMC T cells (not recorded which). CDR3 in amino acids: CASSPDRGGEQYF.